The text below deals with one T cell receptor (beta chain). Its antigen is not identified. The assay was immunoSEQ multiplex PCR, and TCRdb's table has in-frame clones only and misses some. Of around 64,000 clones listed, around 87% were seen once; the top ten hold approximately 3.9%. The record originates from a study of Tregs in tolerant kidney transplant recipients. The germline gives CDR1 SGHKS, CDR2 YYEKEE (reference sequence). J lost 8 bases, V lost 4 bases, and 8 bases had no gene match. The CDR3 has 13 residues. Recipients received nonmyeloablative bone marrow transplants from related graft donors, with transient mixed chimerism. Overall study findings and caveats: Activated donor B cell expansion appeared to reveal the most relevant donor-specific TCRbeta repertoire. In tolerant patients, donor-specific Tregs outgrew total Tregs, suggesting antigen-driven expansion. Few patients were studied, so findings need validation in larger groups. Biological reproducibility was not directly addressed in this study.

The J gene is TRBJ1-2, the V gene TRBV5-5; TRBD1 matches at 7 bases. This sequence originates from a human patient who received a combined kidney and bone marrow transplant. Some T cells could come from the graft donor. The specimen was CD4+ T cells from blood (PBMCs), collected 6 months after the transplant. CDR3 DNA sequence: TGTGCCAGCAGCCGACAGGGTCAACGAGGCTACACCTTC. It codes for CASSRQGQRGYTF.